This entry is about one TCR beta chain. Its specificity is unknown. CDR3 length: 15 amino acids. V lost 4 bases and J lost 8; bases outside the gene matches: 7. The germline CDR1 and CDR2 sequences are SGHRS and YFSETQ. This record comes from a study of T cell repertoires in ileal Crohn's disease. Study-wide results and caveats: Endoscopic recurrence occurred in every patient whose clonality exceeded 26.8%. Compared with non-smokers, active smokers at surgery showed more clonal expansions. Compared with CD4 T cells, sorted CD8 cells carried more expanded clones.

Data came from immunoSEQ multiplex PCR; TCRdb stores just in-frame clones and leaves some out. The sample has 15,000 to 20,000 clones; 65% to 85% are singletons. The V call is TRBV5-1, the J call TRBJ2-1; 12 nucleotides match TRBD2. Material: ileal tissue. This sequence was found in an adult with Crohn's disease. The CDR3 DNA reads as TGCGCCAGCAGCCCGACTAGCGGGGGTGGTCATGAGCAGTTCTTC. Translation gives CASSPTSGGGHEQFF.